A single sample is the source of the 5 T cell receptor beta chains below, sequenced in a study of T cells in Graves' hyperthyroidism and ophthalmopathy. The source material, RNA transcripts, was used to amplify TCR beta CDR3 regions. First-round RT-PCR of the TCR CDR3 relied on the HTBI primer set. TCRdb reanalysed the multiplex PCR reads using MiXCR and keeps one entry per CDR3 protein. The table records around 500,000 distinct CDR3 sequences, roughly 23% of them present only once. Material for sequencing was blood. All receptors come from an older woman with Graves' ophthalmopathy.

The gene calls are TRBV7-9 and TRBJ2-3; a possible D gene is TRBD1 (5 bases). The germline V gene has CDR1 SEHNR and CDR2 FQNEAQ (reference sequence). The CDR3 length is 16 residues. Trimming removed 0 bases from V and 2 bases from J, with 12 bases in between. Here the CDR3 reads CASSLAGRAPTDTQYF. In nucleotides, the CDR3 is TGTGCCAGCAGCTTAGCCGGCAGGGCACCCACAGATACGCAGTATTTT.

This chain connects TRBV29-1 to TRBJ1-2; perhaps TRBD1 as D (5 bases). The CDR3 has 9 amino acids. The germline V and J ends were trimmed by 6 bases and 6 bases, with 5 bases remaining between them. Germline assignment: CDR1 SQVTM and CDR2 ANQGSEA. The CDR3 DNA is TGCAGCGTCAGGGATGGCTACACCTTC. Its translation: CSVRDGYTF.

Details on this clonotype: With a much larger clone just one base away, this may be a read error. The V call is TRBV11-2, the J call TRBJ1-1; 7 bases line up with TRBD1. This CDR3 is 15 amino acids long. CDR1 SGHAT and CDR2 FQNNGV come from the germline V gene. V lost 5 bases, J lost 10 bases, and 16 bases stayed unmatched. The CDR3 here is CASSPATGRWPGAFF. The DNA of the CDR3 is TGTGCCAGCAGCCCCGCGACAGGGAGGTGGCCTGGAGCTTTCTTT.

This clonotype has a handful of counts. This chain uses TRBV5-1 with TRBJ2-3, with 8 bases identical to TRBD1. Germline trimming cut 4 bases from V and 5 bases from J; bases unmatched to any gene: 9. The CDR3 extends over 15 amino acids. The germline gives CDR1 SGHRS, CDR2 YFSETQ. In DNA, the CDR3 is TGCGCCAGCAGCCATCAAGGACAGGGTCTAGATACGCAGTATTTT. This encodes CASSHQGQGLDTQYF.

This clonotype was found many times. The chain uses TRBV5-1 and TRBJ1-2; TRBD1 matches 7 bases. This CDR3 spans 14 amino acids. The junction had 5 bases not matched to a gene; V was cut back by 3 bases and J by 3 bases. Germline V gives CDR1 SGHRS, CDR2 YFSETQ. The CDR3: CASSWTGMDYGYTF. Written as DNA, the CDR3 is TGCGCCAGCAGCTGGACAGGAATGGACTATGGCTACACCTTC. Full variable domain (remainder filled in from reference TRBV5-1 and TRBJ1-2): KAGVTQTPRYLIKTRGQQVTLSCSPISGHRSVSWYQQTPGQGLQFLFEYFSETQRNKGNFPGRFSGRQFSNSRSEMNVSTLELGDSALYLCASSWTGMDYGYTFGSGTRLTVV.